One and the same sample provided the 32 T cell receptor beta chains below, sequenced in a study of regulatory T cells in long-lasting Graves disease. Specified time point: persistent/refractory GD, antithyroid drugs over 5 years with positive TRAb. PBMC-extracted RNA yielded the TCR library. CDR3-region Arm-PCR and iRepertoire HTBI primers produced the TCR beta libraries. TCRdb reprocessed the multiplex PCR reads with MiXCR, giving one entry per CDR3 protein. The sample lists fewer than 550,000 distinct CDR3 sequences; 20% to 25% were seen once. Here the sequenced sample was peripheral blood mononuclear cells (PBMCs), taken when the disease was refractory, from a patient treated with antithyroid drugs. These receptors were collected from a female donor with Graves disease.

This rearrangement joins TRBV6-5 to TRBJ1-6; D is uncertain. V lost 0 bases, J lost 3 bases, and 12 bases lay in between. The CDR3 is 17 amino acids. Per germline, CDR1 MNHEY and CDR2 SVGAGI. CDR3 nucleotide sequence: TGTGCCAGCAGTTACTCGGGAGGACGTCTCTATAATTCACCCCTCCACTTT. Translating it yields CASSYSGGRLYNSPLHF.

The table lists this clonotype with a few counts. The V call is TRBV5-6, the J call TRBJ2-5; D possibly uses TRBD1 or TRBD2 (5 bases each). The CDR3 length is 15 residues. V was shortened by 2 bases and J by 6 bases, with 17 bases between the two germline ends. CDR1 is SGHDT and CDR2 is YYEEEE in the germline V gene. The CDR3: CASSFGAPSPKTQYF. CDR3 DNA: TGTGCCAGCAGCTTCGGGGCTCCTAGTCCCAAGACCCAGTACTTC.

The gene calls are TRBV7-9 and TRBJ1-1; 7 bases agree with TRBD1. The germline V gene has CDR1 SEHNR and CDR2 FQNEAQ (reference sequence). The V gene end was trimmed by 5 bases and the J gene end by 4 bases; junction bases not matched to a gene: 13. This CDR3 comprises 16 residues. The chain's CDR3 is CASSDRTGLLGTEAFF. The CDR3 nucleotides read TGTGCCAGCAGCGACCGGACAGGCCTTTTGGGCACTGAAGCTTTCTTT.

Many counts were recorded for this clonotype. This chain links TRBV11-2 with TRBJ2-5; the D is unclear. V was trimmed by 1 base and J by 5 bases, leaving 5 bases between them. Germline V gene lookup returns CDR1 SGHAT and CDR2 FQNNGV. The CDR3 has 12 residues. The CDR3 sequence: CASSLGWETQYF. In DNA, the CDR3 is TGTGCCAGCAGCTTAGGATGGGAGACCCAGTACTTC.

This clonotype was observed a handful of times. The V gene is TRBV7-9, the J gene TRBJ1-5, with TRBD1 as a possible D gene (5 bases). The V gene lost 3 bases and the J gene lost 5 bases, with 11 bases spanning the gap. This CDR3 comprises 14 residues. The V gene's germline CDR1 is SEHNR and CDR2 FQNEAQ (reference sequence). CDR3 sequence reads: CASSFGTTDQPQHF. The CDR3 nucleotides are TGTGCCAGCAGCTTCGGGACTACGGATCAGCCCCAGCATTTT.

The table lists this clonotype with a few counts. V is TRBV27 and J is TRBJ1-3; D not certain. Between the trimmed V and J ends, which lost 7 bases and 0 bases, there was a span of 10 bases. The CDR3 length is 14 residues. Germline V lookup: CDR1 MNHEY, CDR2 SMNVEV (reference sequence). In DNA form, the CDR3 reads TGTGCCAGCAAATTAGGAGCCTCTGGAAACACCATATATTTT. Translated, it gives CASKLGASGNTIYF.

The table lists this clonotype with many counts. The chain recombines TRBV11-1 with TRBJ2-7; D is unresolved. Germline V CDR1 and CDR2: SGHAT, FQDESV (reference sequence). V dropped 1 base and J dropped 2 bases, with 18 bases sitting between them. The CDR3 loop spans 17 amino acids. The CDR3 protein is CASSLGTWAAETYEQYF. CDR3 sequence (DNA): TGTGCCAGCAGCTTAGGTACGTGGGCAGCAGAGACCTACGAGCAGTACTTC. Full variable domain (remainder filled in from reference TRBV11-1 and TRBJ2-7): EAEVAQSPRYKITEKSQAVAFWCDPISGHATLYWYRQILGQGPELLVQFQDESVVDDSQLPKDRFSAERLKGVDSTLKIQPAELGDSAMYLCASSLGTWAAETYEQYFGPGTRLTVT.

A single count supports this clonotype. This rearrangement joins TRBV6-2 or TRBV6-3 to TRBJ2-7; 8 bases align to TRBD2. V dropped 8 bases and J dropped 5; count of bases not matched to a gene: 11. Germline lookup yields CDR1 MNHEY and CDR2 SVGEGT. The CDR3 consists of 14 residues. The CDR3 DNA reads TGTGCCAGCGGTCGATACGGGGGGGGTGACGAGCAGTACTTC. It specifies CASGRYGGGDEQYF.

The sample holds many counts of this clonotype. The rearrangement links TRBV7-8 to TRBJ1-2; no reliable D call. Germline assignment: CDR1 SGHVS and CDR2 FQNEAQ. The length of the CDR3 is 14 residues. The V gene lost 0 bases and the J gene lost 2 bases, with 7 bases spanning the gap. The CDR3 DNA sequence: TGTGCCAGCAGCTTAGCCCCGGGGAACTATGGCTACACCTTC. This translates into CASSLAPGNYGYTF.

This clonotype was counted between two and nine times. The chain employs TRBV6-2 or TRBV6-3 and TRBJ2-5; no reliable D call. The V end lost 6 bases, the J end lost 2 bases, and 13 bases lay between the germline ends. The germline V gene encodes CDR1 MNHEY and CDR2 SVGEGT. This CDR3 has 14 residues. CDR3 loop: CASSPVWIQETQYF. CDR3 DNA: TGTGCCAGCAGCCCGGTCTGGATACAAGAGACCCAGTACTTC.

This clonotype has a count of ten or more. This sequence joins TRBV7-9 and TRBJ2-5; 8 positions match TRBD1. Germline loops: CDR1 SEHNR, CDR2 FQNEAQ (reference sequence). The CDR3 consists of 12 residues. Trimming removed 5 bases from V and 4 bases from J; junction bases left unmatched: 0. CDR3 coding DNA: TGTGCCAGCAGCCAGGGGGCAGAGACCCAGTACTTC. This translates into CASSQGAETQYF.

This clonotype was detected many times. This chain joins TRBV12-3 or TRBV12-4 and TRBJ2-4; either TRBD1 or TRBD2 may supply D (5 bases each). The CDR3 covers 15 residues. Deletions cut 2 bases from V and 1 base from J, with 9 bases between. CDR3 in DNA: TGTGCCAGCAGTTTATCGGGGCTTGCCAAAAACATTCAGTACTTC. This sequence encodes CASSLSGLAKNIQYF.

This chain connects TRBV12-3 or TRBV12-4 to TRBJ1-3, with 7 bases that match TRBD1. The CDR3 consists of 15 residues. After removal of 5 bases from V and 3 bases from J, the junction contained 7 bases not matched to a gene. The CDR3 sequence is CASSGQEVSGNTIYF. The CDR3, as DNA: TGTGCCAGCAGTGGACAGGAGGTTAGTGGAAACACCATATATTTT.

The table lists this clonotype with many counts. This chain joins TRBV6-2 or TRBV6-3 and TRBJ2-7; TRBD2 aligns across 8 bases. Germline CDR1 MNHEY, CDR2 SVGEGT. After removal of 2 bases from V and 7 bases from J, the junction contained 10 bases not matched to a gene. The CDR3 runs to 15 residues. The CDR3 DNA reads as TGTGCCAGCAGTTACATGCTAGCGGGCGCGCGGGAGCAGTACTTC. Encoded protein: CASSYMLAGAREQYF.

This clonotype came up many times. The J gene is TRBJ2-7, the V gene TRBV2; 11 nucleotides match TRBD2. Germline CDR1 and CDR2: SNHLY and FYNNEI. Unmatched junction bases numbered 9, after V lost 1 base and J lost 1 base. The CDR3 is made up of 18 amino acids. CDR3 loop: CASSEGSGSSGRSYEQYF. DNA of the CDR3: TGTGCCAGCAGTGAAGGGAGTGGCTCTAGCGGGAGGTCCTACGAGCAGTACTTC.

This clonotype was seen many times. J is TRBJ1-1 and V is TRBV20-1, with a weak D call TRBD1 (5 bases). The CDR3 loop spans 14 amino acids. Germline V CDR1 and CDR2: DFQATT, SNEGSKA (reference sequence). Trimming pared 0 bases from V and 3 bases from J, leaving 11 bases between. The CDR3 protein is CSAREGPQDTEAFF. In DNA form, the CDR3 reads TGCAGTGCTAGAGAGGGGCCGCAGGACACTGAAGCTTTCTTT.

This clonotype was picked up a small number of times. This rearrangement joins TRBV7-2 to TRBJ1-6; no definite D call. In germline, CDR1 is SGHTA, CDR2 FQGNSA. V lost 4 bases to trimming and J lost 7 bases, with 14 bases between them. The CDR3 consists of 15 residues. CDR3 sequence: CASSSWTGSNSPLHF. The DNA for the CDR3 is TGTGCCAGCAGCTCATGGACCGGGAGCAATTCACCCCTCCACTTT.

This clonotype was observed many times. The rearrangement uses TRBV6-1 and TRBJ1-1; perhaps TRBD1 as D (6 bases). Germline V gene sequence: CDR1 MNHNS, CDR2 SASEGT. Between the trimmed V and J ends, which lost 5 bases and 4 bases, there was a span of 11 bases. The CDR3 covers 13 residues. This CDR3 is CASSPGTSTEAFF. The DNA of the CDR3 is TGTGCCAGCAGTCCCGGGACAAGCACTGAAGCTTTCTTT.

This clonotype was observed many times. The chain employs TRBV28 and TRBJ2-5; no firm D call. The CDR3 is 11 residues long. V was clipped by 8 bases and J by 9 bases, with 13 bases between them. Germline-derived CDR1 and CDR2 are MDHEN and SYDVKM. Written as DNA, the CDR3 is TGTGCCAGCGGCCGCCTTGGGGCCCAGTACTTC. This encodes CASGRLGAQYF.

This clonotype was seen at least ten times. CDR3 coding DNA: TGTGCCAGCAGCTCAAGGGGGGAGTCCACTGAAGCTTTCTTT. Residues: CASSSRGESTEAFF. This chain joins TRBV11-2 and TRBJ1-1; a weak D match, TRBD1 (6 bases). V shed 4 bases and J shed 4 bases, with 13 bases lying between them. The CDR3 runs 14 residues. CDR1 SGHAT and CDR2 FQNNGV come from the germline V gene.

This clonotype was recorded a few times. This chain uses TRBV7-9 with TRBJ2-5; a weak D match, TRBD1 (6 bases). Trimming left V 2 bases short and J 4 bases short, with 11 bases between. This CDR3 has 14 residues. From germline, CDR1 is SEHNR and CDR2 FQNEAQ (reference sequence). The CDR3 DNA follows: TGTGCCAGCAGCTTACAGGGGTTCGGAGAGACCCAGTACTTC. The encoded protein is CASSLQGFGETQYF.

The chain has TRBV29-1 and TRBJ1-5; TRBD1 matches at 8 bases. Germline CDR1 is SQVTM and CDR2 is ANQGSEA. The CDR3 consists of 17 residues. With V trimmed by 7 bases and J by 0 bases, 14 bases remained unmatched. The CDR3 region has the DNA TGCAGCGACAATTCGGACAGGGTAGAATATAGCAATCAGCCCCAGCATTTT. Translated, it gives CSDNSDRVEYSNQPQHF.

Of note for this clonotype: A much larger clone lies a single base off, so this may be a read error. The chain combines TRBV29-1 with TRBJ1-1; 12 bases match TRBD1. The germline V gene encodes CDR1 SQVTM and CDR2 ANQGSEA. The ends lost 8 bases at V and 0 bases at J; junction bases unmatched: 13. The CDR3 is 17 amino acids. Here the CDR3 reads CSLREGQGAPMNTEAFF. The CDR3 nucleotides are TGCAGCCTGAGGGAGGGACAGGGGGCTCCCATGAACACTGAAGCTTTCTTT.

The CDR3 loop is CASSWGQRGNQPQHF. The CDR3 DNA reads as TGTGCCAGCAGCTGGGGGCAGAGGGGCAATCAGCCCCAGCATTTT. The rearrangement joins TRBV28 to TRBJ1-5, with D maybe TRBD1 (6 bases). Trimming left V 6 bases short and J 2 bases short, with 14 bases between. The CDR3 is 15 amino acids. CDR1 is MDHEN, CDR2 SYDVKM, per germline.

The J gene is TRBJ2-5, the V gene TRBV29-1, with a weak D call TRBD2 (6 bases). Germline CDR1 SQVTM, CDR2 ANQGSEA. This CDR3 spans 14 amino acids. The CDR3 nucleotides read TGCAGTGCTAGAGACGGGCGGGAAAGGGAGACCCAGTACTTC. It specifies CSARDGRERETQYF. Looking up the rest from reference TRBV29-1 and TRBJ2-5 gives the full variable domain: SAVISQKPSRDICQRGTSLTIQCQVDSQVTMMFWYRQQPGQSLTLIATANQGSEATYESGFVIDKFPISRPNLTFSTLTVSNMSPEDSSIYLCSARDGRERETQYFGPGTRLLVL.

The chain links TRBV10-3 to TRBJ2-5; 12 positions agree with TRBD2. J lost 2 bases, V lost 6 bases, and 4 bases had no gene match. The germline CDR1 and CDR2 sequences are ENHRY and SYGVKD. This CDR3 comprises 15 residues. DNA for the CDR3: TGTGCCATCAGCAGGACTAGCGGGAATCAAGAGACCCAGTACTTC. Amino acids: CAISRTSGNQETQYF.

This clonotype was counted only a few times. V gene TRBV7-2 combines with J gene TRBJ2-5; no clear D. Between the trimmed V and J ends, which lost 0 bases and 4 bases, there was a span of 12 bases. CDR1 and CDR2 from the germline V gene are SGHTA and FQGNSA. The CDR3 contains 15 residues. The CDR3 is CASSLAGSLGETQYF. The DNA for the CDR3 is TGTGCCAGCAGCTTAGCGGGCAGCCTTGGAGAGACCCAGTACTTC.

The J gene is TRBJ2-7, the V gene TRBV30; D is unresolved. Germline V gene lookup returns CDR1 GTSNPN and CDR2 SVGIG (reference sequence). The CDR3 sequence is 12 residues long. The germline V and J ends were trimmed by 1 base and 7 bases, with 11 bases remaining between them. The CDR3 loop reads CAWSDPRWEQYF. In nucleotides, the CDR3 is TGTGCCTGGAGTGACCCCCGTTGGGAGCAGTACTTC.

This clonotype was observed many times. This chain uses TRBV11-2 with TRBJ2-5, with D possibly matching TRBD2 (5 bases). The germline V and J ends were trimmed by 5 bases and 5 bases, with 18 bases remaining between them. There are 15 residues in the CDR3. Germline V gene lookup returns CDR1 SGHAT and CDR2 FQNNGV. For the CDR3, the DNA is TGTGCCAGCAGCACACCAGCCGGGGAGTCTGAGACCCAGTACTTC. Its protein product is CASSTPAGESETQYF.

This clonotype has ten or more counts. The V gene is TRBV28, the J gene TRBJ1-5, with TRBD1 matching over 12 bases. V dropped 3 bases and J dropped 6; count of bases not matched to a gene: 6. The CDR3 is made up of 16 amino acids. The germline V gene encodes CDR1 MDHEN and CDR2 SYDVKM. Written as DNA, the CDR3 is TGTGCCAGCAGTTTCTGGGGACAGGGGGCGGCTCAGCCCCAGCATTTT. It translates to CASSFWGQGAAQPQHF. Full variable domain (missing parts from reference TRBV28 and TRBJ1-5): DVKVTQSSRYLVKRTGEKVFLECVQDMDHENMFWYRQDPGLGLRLIYFSYDVKMKEKGDIPEGYSVSREKKERFSLILESASTNQTSMYLCASSFWGQGAAQPQHFGDGTRLSIL.

This clonotype was picked up many times. CDR3 sequence: CASSPRTENNQPQHF. In DNA form, the CDR3 reads TGTGCCAGCAGTCCTAGGACAGAAAACAATCAGCCCCAGCATTTT. The chain recombines TRBV28 with TRBJ1-5; TRBD1 is a possible D gene (6 bases). Germline V gives CDR1 MDHEN, CDR2 SYDVKM. Trimming cost V 5 bases and J 3 bases, with 14 bases left between them. This CDR3 is 15 amino acids long.

CDR3 DNA: TGCGCCAGCAGCTGGCTAGCGGGACATCCCTACAATGAGCAGTTCTTC. Translated: CASSWLAGHPYNEQFF. The rearrangement uses TRBV5-1 and TRBJ2-1, with TRBD2 matching over 9 bases. Germline V gives CDR1 SGHRS, CDR2 YFSETQ. The CDR3 is made up of 16 amino acids. V was pared by 3 bases and J by 2 bases, with 6 bases of the junction left unmatched.